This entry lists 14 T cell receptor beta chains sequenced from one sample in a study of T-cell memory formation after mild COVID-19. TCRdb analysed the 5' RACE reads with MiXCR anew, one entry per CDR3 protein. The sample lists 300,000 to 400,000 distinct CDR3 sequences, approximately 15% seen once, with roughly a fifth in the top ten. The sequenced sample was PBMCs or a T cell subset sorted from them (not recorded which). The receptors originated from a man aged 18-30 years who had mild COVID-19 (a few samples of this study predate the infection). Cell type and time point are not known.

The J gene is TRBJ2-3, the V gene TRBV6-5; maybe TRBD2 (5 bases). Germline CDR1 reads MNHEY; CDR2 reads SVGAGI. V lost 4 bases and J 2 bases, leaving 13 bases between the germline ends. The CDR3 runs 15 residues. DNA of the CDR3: TGTGCCAGCAGTTCAAGGGCCGGGGTCACAGATACGCAGTATTTT. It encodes CASSSRAGVTDTQYF.

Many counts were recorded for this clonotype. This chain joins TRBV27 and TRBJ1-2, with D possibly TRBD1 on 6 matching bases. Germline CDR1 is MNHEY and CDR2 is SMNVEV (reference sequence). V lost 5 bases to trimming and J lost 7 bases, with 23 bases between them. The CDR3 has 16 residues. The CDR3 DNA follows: TGTGCCAGCAGTCCGGGCACCTGGGGGGCGTTCTCTGGCTACACCTTC. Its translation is CASSPGTWGAFSGYTF.

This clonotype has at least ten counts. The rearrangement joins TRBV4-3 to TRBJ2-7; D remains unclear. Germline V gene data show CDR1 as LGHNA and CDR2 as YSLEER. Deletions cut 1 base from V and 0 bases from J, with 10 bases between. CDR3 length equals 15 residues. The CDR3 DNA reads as TGCGCCAGCAGCCAAGTCATCGCCAGCTCCTACGAGCAGTACTTC. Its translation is CASSQVIASSYEQYF.

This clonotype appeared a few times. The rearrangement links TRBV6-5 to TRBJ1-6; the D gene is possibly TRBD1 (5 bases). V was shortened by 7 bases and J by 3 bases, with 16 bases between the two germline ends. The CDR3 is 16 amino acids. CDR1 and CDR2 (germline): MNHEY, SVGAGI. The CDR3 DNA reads TGTGCCAGCACCCCACGTCTGGGGGGCTATAATTCACCCCTCCACTTT. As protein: CASTPRLGGYNSPLHF.

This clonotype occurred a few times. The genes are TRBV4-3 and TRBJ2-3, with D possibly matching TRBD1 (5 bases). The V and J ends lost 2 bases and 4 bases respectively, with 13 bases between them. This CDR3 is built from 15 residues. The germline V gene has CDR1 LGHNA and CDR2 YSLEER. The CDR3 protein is CASSQNGAHADTQYF. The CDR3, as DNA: TGCGCCAGCAGCCAAAATGGGGCGCACGCAGATACGCAGTATTTT.

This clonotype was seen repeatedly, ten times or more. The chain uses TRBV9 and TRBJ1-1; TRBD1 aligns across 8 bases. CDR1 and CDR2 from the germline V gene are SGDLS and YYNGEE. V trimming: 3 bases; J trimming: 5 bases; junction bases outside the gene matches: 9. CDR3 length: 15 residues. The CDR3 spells CASSAVDRGWTEAFF. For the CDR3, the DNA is TGTGCCAGCAGCGCCGTCGACAGGGGTTGGACTGAAGCTTTCTTT.

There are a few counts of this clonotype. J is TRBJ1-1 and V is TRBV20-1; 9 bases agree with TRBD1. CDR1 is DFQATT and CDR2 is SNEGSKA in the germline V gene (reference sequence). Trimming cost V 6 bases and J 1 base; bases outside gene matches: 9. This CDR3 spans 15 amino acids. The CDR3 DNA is TGCAGTGCCACGGACAGGGGAAATCAGAACACTGAAGCTTTCTTT. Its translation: CSATDRGNQNTEAFF.

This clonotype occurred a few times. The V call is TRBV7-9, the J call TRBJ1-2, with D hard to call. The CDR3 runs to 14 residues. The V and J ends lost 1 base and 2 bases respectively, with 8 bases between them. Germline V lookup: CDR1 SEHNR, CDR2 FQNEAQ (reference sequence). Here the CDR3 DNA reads TGTGCCAGCAGCTTAGGTAGCAGAAACTATGGCTACACCTTC. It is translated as CASSLGSRNYGYTF.

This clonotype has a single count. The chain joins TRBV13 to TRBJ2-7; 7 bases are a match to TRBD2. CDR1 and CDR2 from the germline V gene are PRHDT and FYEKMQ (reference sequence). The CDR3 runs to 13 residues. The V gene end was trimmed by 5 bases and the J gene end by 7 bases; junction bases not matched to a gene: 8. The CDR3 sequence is CASSERLAGEQYF. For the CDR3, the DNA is TGTGCCAGCAGCGAAAGACTAGCTGGGGAGCAGTACTTC.

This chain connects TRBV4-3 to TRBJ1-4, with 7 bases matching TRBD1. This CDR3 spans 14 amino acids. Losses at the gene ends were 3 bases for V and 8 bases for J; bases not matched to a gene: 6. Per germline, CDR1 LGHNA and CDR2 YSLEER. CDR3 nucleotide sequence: TGCGCCAGCAGCCAGGGGGGACAGCCCGAAAAACTGTTTTTT. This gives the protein CASSQGGQPEKLFF.

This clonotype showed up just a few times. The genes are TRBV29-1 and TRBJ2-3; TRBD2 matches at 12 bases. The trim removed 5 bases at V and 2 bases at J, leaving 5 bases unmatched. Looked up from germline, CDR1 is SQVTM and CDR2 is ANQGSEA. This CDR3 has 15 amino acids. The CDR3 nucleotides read TGCAGCGTTCCTGGACTAGCGGGGAACACAGATACGCAGTATTTT. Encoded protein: CSVPGLAGNTDTQYF.

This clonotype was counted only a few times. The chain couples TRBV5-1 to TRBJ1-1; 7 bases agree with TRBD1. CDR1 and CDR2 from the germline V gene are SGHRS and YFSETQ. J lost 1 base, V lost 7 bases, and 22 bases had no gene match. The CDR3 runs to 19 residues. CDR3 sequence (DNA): TGCGCCAGCTCACCCTCTGGAGCAGGGGGAACTTTTAGGAACACTGAAGCTTTCTTT. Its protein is CASSPSGAGGTFRNTEAFF.

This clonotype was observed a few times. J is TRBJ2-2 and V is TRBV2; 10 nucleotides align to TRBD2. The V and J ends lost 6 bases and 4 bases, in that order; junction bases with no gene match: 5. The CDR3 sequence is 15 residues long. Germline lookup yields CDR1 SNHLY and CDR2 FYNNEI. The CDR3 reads CASRGTSERTGELFF. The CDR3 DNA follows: TGTGCCAGCAGAGGGACTAGCGAGCGCACCGGGGAGCTGTTTTTT.

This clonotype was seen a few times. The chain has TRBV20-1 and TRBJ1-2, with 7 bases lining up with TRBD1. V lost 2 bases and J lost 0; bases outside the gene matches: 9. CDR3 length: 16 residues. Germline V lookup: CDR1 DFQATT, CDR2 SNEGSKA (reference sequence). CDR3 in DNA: TGCAGTGCTAGACGGACAGGAACTATAGCTAACTATGGCTACACCTTC. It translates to CSARRTGTIANYGYTF.